What follows is one T cell receptor (beta chain) and its context. The antigen remains unidentified. The sample is drawn from a study of T cell repertoires in cytomegalovirus infection. TCRdb fed the reads into MiXCR, producing one record per CDR3 protein. The sample lists 550,000 to 700,000 distinct CDR3 sequences, about 40% seen once, with around 50% in the top ten. The V end lost 2 bases, the J end lost 6 bases, and 14 bases lay between the germline ends. The CDR3 is 15 amino acids. Germline V gene lookup returns CDR1 SEHNR and CDR2 FQNEAQ (reference sequence). This specimen was cultured PBMCs, taken from culture after CMV antigen stimulation. This chain uses TRBV7-9 with TRBJ2-1, with D perhaps TRBD2 (5 bases). The TCR comes from a human donor in good health (CMV status not recorded). Some clones in this sample may be carry-over from other donors' samples. The CDR3 DNA reads as TGTGCCAGCAGCTTACTTGTGGGAGAAGGCAATGAGCAGTTCTTC. It yields the protein CASSLLVGEGNEQFF.